This T cell receptor (beta chain) comes out of a study of T-cell reconstitution after alpha-beta-depleted transplantation in children. Notes on the study in general: The origin of alpha-beta T cells about two months after transplant was reportedly several hundred expanded graft clones. Fresh T-cell production supplied most of the T-cell counts and diversity seen one year after transplant.

The CDR3 covers 14 residues. Deletions cut 2 bases from V and 5 bases from J, with 13 bases between. Germline CDR1 and CDR2: MNHEY and SVGAGI. For TCRbeta, the library was prepared with unique molecular identifiers. From the PCR reads, TCRdb called clonotypes with MiXCR, one entry per CDR3 protein. The data hold 90,000 to 100,000 distinct CDR3 sequences, with about a quarter observed a single time. This clonotype was observed a handful of times. Its target is unknown. This clonotype originated in a boy aged 2 to 9 with acute lymphoblastic leukemia, due to receive a stem cell transplant. This sequence joins TRBV6-5 and TRBJ2-7, with D possibly matching TRBD1 (7 bases). The sequenced sample was PBMCs, obtained before TCRalphabeta/CD19-depleted stem cell transplant. CDR3 amino acids: CASSYRGRENEQYF. In DNA form, the CDR3 reads TGTGCCAGCAGTTACAGGGGGCGGGAAAACGAGCAGTACTTC.